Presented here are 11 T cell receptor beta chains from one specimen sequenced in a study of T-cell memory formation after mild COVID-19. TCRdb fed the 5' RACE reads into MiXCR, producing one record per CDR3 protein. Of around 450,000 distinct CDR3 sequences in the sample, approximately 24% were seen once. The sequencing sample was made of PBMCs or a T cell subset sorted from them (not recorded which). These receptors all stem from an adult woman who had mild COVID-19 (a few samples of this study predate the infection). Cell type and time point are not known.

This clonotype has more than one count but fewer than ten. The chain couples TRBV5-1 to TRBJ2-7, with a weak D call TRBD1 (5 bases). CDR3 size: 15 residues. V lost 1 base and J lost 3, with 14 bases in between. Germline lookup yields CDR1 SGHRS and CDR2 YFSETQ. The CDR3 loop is CASSLSAGKGYEQYF. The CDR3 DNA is TGCGCCAGCAGCTTGTCGGCAGGGAAGGGCTACGAGCAGTACTTC.

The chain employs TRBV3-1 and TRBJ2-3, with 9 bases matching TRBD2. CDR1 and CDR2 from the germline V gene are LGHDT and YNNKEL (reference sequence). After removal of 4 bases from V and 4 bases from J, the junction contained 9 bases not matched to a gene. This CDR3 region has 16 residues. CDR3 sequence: CASSPSSGTASDTQYF. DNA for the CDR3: TGTGCCAGCAGCCCGTCTAGCGGGACAGCCTCAGATACGCAGTATTTT.

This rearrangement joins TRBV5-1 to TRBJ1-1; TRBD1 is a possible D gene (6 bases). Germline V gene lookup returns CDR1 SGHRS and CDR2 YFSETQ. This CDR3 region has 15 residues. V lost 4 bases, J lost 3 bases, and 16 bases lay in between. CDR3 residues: CASSPLGGGHTEAFF. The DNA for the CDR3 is TGCGCCAGCAGCCCCCTCGGGGGGGGGCACACTGAAGCTTTCTTT.

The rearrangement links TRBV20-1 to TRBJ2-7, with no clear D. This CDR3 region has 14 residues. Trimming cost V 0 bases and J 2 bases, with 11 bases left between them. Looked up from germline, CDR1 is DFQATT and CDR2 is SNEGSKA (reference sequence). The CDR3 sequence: CSARDGPQPYEQYF. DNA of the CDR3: TGCAGTGCTAGAGATGGTCCACAGCCCTACGAGCAGTACTTC.

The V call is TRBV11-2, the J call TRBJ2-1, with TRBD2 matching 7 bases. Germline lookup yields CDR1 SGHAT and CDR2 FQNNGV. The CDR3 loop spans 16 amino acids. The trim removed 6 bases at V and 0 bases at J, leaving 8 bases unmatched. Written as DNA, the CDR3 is TGTGCCAGCAGGGCGACTAGCAGCTACTCCTACAATGAGCAGTTCTTC. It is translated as CASRATSSYSYNEQFF.

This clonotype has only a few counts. CDR3: CSASLTEAFF. Written as DNA, the CDR3 is TGCAGTGCTAGTTTGACTGAAGCTTTCTTT. J is TRBJ1-1 and V is TRBV20-1; no firm D call. Germline CDR1 is DFQATT and CDR2 is SNEGSKA (reference sequence). The CDR3 is made up of 10 amino acids. V was trimmed by 3 bases and J by 5 bases, leaving 4 bases between them.

The CDR3 loop reads CATTRRPTGMNTEAFF. DNA for the CDR3: TGTGCCACCACGAGGAGGCCGACAGGGATGAACACTGAAGCTTTCTTT. V is TRBV11-1 and J is TRBJ1-1; 7 bases are a match to TRBD1. V was clipped by 10 bases and J by 0 bases; unmatched bases: 14. Germline assignment: CDR1 SGHAT and CDR2 FQDESV (reference sequence). The CDR3 totals 16 residues.

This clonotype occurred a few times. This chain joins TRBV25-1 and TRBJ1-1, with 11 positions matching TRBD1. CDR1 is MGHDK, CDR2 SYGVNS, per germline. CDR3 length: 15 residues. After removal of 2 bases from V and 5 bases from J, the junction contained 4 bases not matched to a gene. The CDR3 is CASSEPGTGGTEAFF. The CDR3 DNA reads TGTGCCAGCAGTGAACCCGGGACAGGGGGAACTGAAGCTTTCTTT.

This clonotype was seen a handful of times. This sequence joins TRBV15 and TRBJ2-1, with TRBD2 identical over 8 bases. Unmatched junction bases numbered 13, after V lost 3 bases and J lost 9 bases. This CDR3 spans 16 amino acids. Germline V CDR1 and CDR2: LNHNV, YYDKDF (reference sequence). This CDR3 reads CATSRETGTGGGEQFF. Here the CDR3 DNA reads TGTGCCACCAGCAGGGAAACCGGGACGGGAGGGGGTGAGCAGTTCTTC.

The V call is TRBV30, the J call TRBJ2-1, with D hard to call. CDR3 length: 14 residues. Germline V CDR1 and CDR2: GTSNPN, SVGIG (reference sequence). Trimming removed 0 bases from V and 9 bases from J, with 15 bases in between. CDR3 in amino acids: CAWSVGLVLLEQFF. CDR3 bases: TGTGCCTGGAGTGTCGGCCTAGTCCTCCTTGAGCAGTTCTTC.

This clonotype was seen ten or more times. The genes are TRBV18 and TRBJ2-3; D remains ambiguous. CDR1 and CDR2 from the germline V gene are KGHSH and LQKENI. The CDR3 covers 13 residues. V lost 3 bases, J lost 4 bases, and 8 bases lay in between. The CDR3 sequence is CASSPSGADTQYF. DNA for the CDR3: TGTGCCAGCTCACCCTCAGGCGCAGATACGCAGTATTTT.